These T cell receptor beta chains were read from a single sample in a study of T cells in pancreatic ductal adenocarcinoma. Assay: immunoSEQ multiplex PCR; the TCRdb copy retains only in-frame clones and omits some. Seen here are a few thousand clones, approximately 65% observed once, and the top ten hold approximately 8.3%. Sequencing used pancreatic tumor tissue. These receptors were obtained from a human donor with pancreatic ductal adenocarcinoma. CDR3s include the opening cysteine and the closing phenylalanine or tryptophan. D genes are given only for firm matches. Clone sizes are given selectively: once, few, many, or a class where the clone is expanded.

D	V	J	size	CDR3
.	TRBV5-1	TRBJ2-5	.	CASSLLPAGETQYF
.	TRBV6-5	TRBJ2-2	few	CASSYDSGTGELFF
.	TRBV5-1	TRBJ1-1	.	CASSSVTDTEAFF
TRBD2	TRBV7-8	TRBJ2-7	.	CASSRGGVSLYEQYF
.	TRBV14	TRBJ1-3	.	CASSLLGTPGNTIYF
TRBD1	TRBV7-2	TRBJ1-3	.	CASSNRQGSGNTIYF
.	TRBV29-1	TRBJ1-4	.	CSVIRWEGYPGNEKLFF
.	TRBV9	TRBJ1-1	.	CASRSGGVRMNTEAFF
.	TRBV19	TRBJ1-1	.	CASSIVVNTEAFF
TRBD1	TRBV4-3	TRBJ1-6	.	CASSQGDRNNSPLHF
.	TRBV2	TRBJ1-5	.	CASSEVQGNQPQHF
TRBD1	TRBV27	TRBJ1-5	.	CASSPDRVGNQPQHF
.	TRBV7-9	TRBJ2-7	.	CASSLTTGTLGVHF
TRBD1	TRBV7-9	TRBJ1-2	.	CASSYRGGGYTF
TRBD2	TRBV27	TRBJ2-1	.	CASSYYDPAVAGGVSYNEQFF
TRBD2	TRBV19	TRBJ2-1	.	CASSITSDPYNEQFF
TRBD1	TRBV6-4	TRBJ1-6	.	CASSDSATGPLHF
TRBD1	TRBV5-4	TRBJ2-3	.	CASSFGQASVDTQYF
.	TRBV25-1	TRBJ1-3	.	CASSENWVGSGNTIYF
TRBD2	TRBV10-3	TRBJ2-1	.	CAIRGAGGPYEQFF
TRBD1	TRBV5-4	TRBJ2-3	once	CASSSGFKQGADTQYF
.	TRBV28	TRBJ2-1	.	CASSGLLVGGGSYNEQFF
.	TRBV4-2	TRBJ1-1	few	CASSQEGAVPKAFF
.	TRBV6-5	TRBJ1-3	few	CASIPRGENTIYF
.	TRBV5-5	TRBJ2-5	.	CASSPKETQYF
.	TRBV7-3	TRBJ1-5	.	CASSSDRNQPQHF
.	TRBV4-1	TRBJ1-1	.	CASSQDPRRNTEAFF
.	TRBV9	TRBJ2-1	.	CASSVGFDNEQFF
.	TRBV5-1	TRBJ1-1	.	CASSFGEGSEAFF
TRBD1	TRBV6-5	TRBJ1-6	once	CASSYLGQGTSSPLHF
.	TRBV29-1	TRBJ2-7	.	CSVEDQRVGYF
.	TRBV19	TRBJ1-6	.	CASSGVSSLHF
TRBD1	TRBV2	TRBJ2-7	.	CASSGTGAGEQYF
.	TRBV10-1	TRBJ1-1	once	CASSGGAGTEAFF
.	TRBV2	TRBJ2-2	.	CASSGATPNTGELFF
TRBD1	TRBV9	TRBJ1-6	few	CASSPDRDNSPLHF
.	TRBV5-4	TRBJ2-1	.	CASRRGSGTVAYNEQFF
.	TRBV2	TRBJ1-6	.	CASSDLGAYNSPLHF
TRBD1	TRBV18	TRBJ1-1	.	CASFTNPGQGDTEAFF
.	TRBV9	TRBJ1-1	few	CASSVEGDGITEAFF
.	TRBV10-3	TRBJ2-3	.	CAISRGGPATDTQYF
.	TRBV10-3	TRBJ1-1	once	CAISEQVANTEAFF
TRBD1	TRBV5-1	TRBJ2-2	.	CASKDRANTGELFF
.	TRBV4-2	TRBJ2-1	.	CASSQGIGGSYNEQFF